The present entry profiles one T cell receptor beta chain with its context. This entry belongs to a study of blood T cell repertoires in COVID-19. Study summary: The study drew acute and convalescent COVID-19 samples from the United States, Italy and Spain.

There are 14 residues in the CDR3. The germline V gene has CDR1 SGHTA and CDR2 FQGNSA. Trimming left V 1 base short and J 7 bases short, with 13 bases between. As handled by the study authors: From reference gene primer amplification, estimates of nucleated cell counts were derived. The method was immunoSEQ multiplex PCR; TCRdb's version includes in-frame clones alone and lacks a portion of them. The DNA was the basis for D and trimming; V, J and clone size are from that table. The table records 14,000 or so clones, roughly 73% of them present only once. The rearrangement joins TRBV7-2 to TRBJ2-5; weak D call: TRBD1 (5 bases). This TCR was sampled from a boy aged 2 to 10 with active or convalescent COVID-19. Sequenced material: peripheral blood. The CDR3 sequence: CASSLVREGVTQYF. The DNA for the CDR3 is TGTGCCAGCAGCTTAGTAAGGGAAGGGGTGACCCAGTACTTC. Complete variable domain (other parts from reference TRBV7-2 and TRBJ2-5): GAGVSQSPSNKVTEKGKDVELRCDPISGHTALYWYRQSLGQGLEFLIYFQGNSAPDKSGLPSDRFSAERTGGSVSTLTIQRTQQEDSAVYLCASSLVREGVTQYFGPGTRLLVL.